This entry describes one TCR beta chain. No cognate antigen has been identified for it. Base qualities are missing; no much larger clone stands one base away. These data originate in a study of cytotoxic CD8 clonotypes in ibrutinib-treated CLL (dated by TCRdb to about 2021). With respect to the entire study: The cohort had 11 to 12 relapsed/refractory and around 15 treatment-naive patients; 17 to 18 were IGHV unmutated. Partial responses were observed in some 24 patients and complete responses in 2; after a median follow-up of about 69 months, remission was maintained in 14 patients and progression was observed in some twelve. Samples at response were collected after a median of roughly 13 months of treatment, with a range of roughly 6 to 36 months. An average of roughly 250,000 productive templates and approximately 90,000 productive rearrangements was obtained per sample. Longitudinal samples were available for about 30% of the roughly 90 trial participants. Cryopreserved peripheral blood mononuclear cells were obtained prior to treatment, at the time of response, and at either disease progression or sustained remission. Every remission and progressive disease sample was obtained while ibrutinib was still being received by the patients. Study-level results and caveats: Baseline clonality exceeded that of age-matched healthy donors and correlated strongly with circulating CD8+ T-cell counts. Public clonotypes were rare and either contracted or stayed stable during treatment, and the rise in clonality at ibrutinib response reflected the expansion of private clonotypes. Lymph node repertoires were not examined, and the timing of sampling was not matched between patients in sustained remission and those whose disease progressed. Clonality rose at ibrutinib response, remained stable during sustained remission, and dropped back toward baseline at progression.

On a MiSeq, deep resolution sequencing aimed for a depth between 1 in 1 million and 1 in 200,000 T cells, with each clonotype covered 10x on average. TCR beta libraries were generated with the immunoSEQ hsTCRB Kit. Regarding the original processing steps: Data were analyzed with ImmunoSEQ Data Assistant and ImmunoSEQ Analyzer, with V, D and J genes assigned per IMGT definitions. Clonality, with values ranging from 0 to 1, was calculated as one minus the normalized Shannon entropy of productive rearrangement frequencies. Only overrepresented clonotypes making up at least 0.05% of the repertoire of each patient were included in the public clonotype analysis. Thirteen repertoires from age-matched healthy donors, obtained from immuneACCESS, served as clonality controls. TCRdb holds this immuneACCESS table with in-frame rearrangements only. Some clones are missing; in checked studies, unresolved V genes explain under half, and the rest has no known cause. The DNA gave D and trimming, while V, J and clone size come from that table. For this sample the table gives 150,000 to 200,000 clones, of which more than 65% were detected only once. Over 2% of the sample rests with the top ten.

According to the study, the label for this sample's time point signals: roughly 12 months on ibrutinib. For TCR beta library preparation, about 2.2 micrograms of genomic DNA were extracted from the cryopreserved PBMCs. Longitudinal blood samples from CLL patients on ibrutinib monotherapy were analyzed using high-throughput TCR beta sequencing. The patients took part in an open-label, single-center phase 2 trial of ibrutinib monotherapy. CDR1 is given as SGHTA and CDR2 as FQGTGA, both from the germline V gene. The CDR3 sequence holds 15 residues, the cysteine and phenylalanine included. The retained sequence is limited to the CDR3, 45 bases, with the frame set at the first base. At the junction V is shortened by 5 bases and J by 3 bases; bases outside the gene matches: 6.

The chain was built from TRBV7-3 and TRBJ2-3; the junction holds 9 bases that match TRBD1. This specimen was PBMCs, taken after 12 months of ibrutinib treatment. The receptor comes from a human donor with chronic lymphocytic leukemia. The DNA is as follows: TGTGCCAGCAGCGCCGGGACAGGGATAACAGATACGCAGTATTTT. Its protein is CASSAGTGITDTQYF.